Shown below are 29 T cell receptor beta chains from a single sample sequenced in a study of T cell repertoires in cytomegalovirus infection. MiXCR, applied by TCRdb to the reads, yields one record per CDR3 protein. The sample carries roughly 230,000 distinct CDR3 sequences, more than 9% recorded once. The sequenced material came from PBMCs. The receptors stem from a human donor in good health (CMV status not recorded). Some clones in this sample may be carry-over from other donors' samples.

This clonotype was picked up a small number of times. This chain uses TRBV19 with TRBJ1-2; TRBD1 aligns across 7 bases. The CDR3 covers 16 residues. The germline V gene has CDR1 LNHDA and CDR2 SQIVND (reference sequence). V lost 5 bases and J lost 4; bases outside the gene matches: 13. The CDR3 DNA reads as TGTGCCAGTAGTCCTCAAATGGGAGGGGGCGGCTATGGCTACACCTTC. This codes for CASSPQMGGGGYGYTF.

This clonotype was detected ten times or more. CDR3 in DNA: TGTGCCAGCAAAGGGGGAAACACCGGGGAGCTGTTTTTT. Its protein product is CASKGGNTGELFF. The V gene is TRBV7-2, the J gene TRBJ2-2; tentative D call: TRBD1 (6 bases). Germline CDR1 SGHTA, CDR2 FQGNSA. The CDR3 is 13 amino acids. V lost 7 bases, J lost 2 bases, and 8 bases lay in between.

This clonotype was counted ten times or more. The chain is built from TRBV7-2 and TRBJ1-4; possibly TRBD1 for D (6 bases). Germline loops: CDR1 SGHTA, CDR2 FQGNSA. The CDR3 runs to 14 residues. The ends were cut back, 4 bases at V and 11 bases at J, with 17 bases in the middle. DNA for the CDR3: TGTGCCAGCAGCTCAGCTCAGCCCCAGGGGAAACTGTTTTTT. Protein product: CASSSAQPQGKLFF.

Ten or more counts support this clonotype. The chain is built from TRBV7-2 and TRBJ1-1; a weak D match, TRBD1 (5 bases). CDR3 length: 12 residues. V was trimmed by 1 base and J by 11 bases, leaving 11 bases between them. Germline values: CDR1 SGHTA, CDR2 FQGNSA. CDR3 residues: CASSLVPGWAFF. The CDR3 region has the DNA TGTGCCAGCAGCTTAGTACCAGGGTGGGCTTTCTTT.

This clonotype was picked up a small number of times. In nucleotides, the CDR3 is TGTGCCAGCAGTTCCCTAGGCGGCAACTACACCTTC. This sequence encodes CASSSLGGNYTF. The chain combines TRBV28 with TRBJ1-2; D gene uncertain. V was cut by 4 bases and J by 10 bases, with 13 bases left in between. This CDR3 spans 12 amino acids. The germline gives CDR1 MDHEN, CDR2 SYDVKM.

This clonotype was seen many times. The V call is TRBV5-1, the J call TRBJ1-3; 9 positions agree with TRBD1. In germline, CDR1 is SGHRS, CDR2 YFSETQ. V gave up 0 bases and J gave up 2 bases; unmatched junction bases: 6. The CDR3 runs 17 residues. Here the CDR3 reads CASSLAGTGTAGNTIYF. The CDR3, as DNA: TGCGCCAGCAGCTTGGCCGGGACAGGGACCGCTGGAAACACCATATATTTT.

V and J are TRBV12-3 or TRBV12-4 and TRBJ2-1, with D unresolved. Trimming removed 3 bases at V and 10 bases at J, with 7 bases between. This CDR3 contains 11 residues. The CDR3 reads CASSFLREQFF. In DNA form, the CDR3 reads TGTGCCAGCAGTTTTCTACGAGAGCAGTTCTTC.

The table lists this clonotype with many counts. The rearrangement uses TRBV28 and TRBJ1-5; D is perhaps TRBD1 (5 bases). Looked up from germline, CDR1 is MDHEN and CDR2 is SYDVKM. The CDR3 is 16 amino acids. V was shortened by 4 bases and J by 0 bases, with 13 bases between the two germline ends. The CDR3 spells CASSWDAGSSNQPQHF. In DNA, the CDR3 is TGTGCCAGCAGTTGGGACGCGGGGAGTAGCAATCAGCCCCAGCATTTT.

The CDR3 region has the DNA TGTGCCAGCAGCCGCAGGTCCAGAAACACTGAAGCTTTCTTT. It codes for CASSRRSRNTEAFF. The rearrangement joins TRBV3-1 to TRBJ1-1; D remains unclear. V lost 4 bases and J 2 bases, leaving 11 bases between the germline ends. Germline CDR1 and CDR2: LGHDT and YNNKEL (reference sequence). This CDR3 contains 14 residues.

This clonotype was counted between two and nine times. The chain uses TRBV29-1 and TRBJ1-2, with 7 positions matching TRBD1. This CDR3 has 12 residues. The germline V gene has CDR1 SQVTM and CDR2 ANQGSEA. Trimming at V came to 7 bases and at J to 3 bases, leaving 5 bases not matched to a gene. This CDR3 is CSAKTGHYGYTF. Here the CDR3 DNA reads TGCAGCGCGAAGACAGGGCACTATGGCTACACCTTC.

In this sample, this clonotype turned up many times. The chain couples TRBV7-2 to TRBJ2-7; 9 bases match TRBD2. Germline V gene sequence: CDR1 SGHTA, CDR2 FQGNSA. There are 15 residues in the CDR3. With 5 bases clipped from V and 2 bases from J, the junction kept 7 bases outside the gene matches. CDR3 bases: TGTGCCAGCAGCCCCAGCGGGGGGTACCCCTACGAGCAGTACTTC. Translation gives CASSPSGGYPYEQYF.

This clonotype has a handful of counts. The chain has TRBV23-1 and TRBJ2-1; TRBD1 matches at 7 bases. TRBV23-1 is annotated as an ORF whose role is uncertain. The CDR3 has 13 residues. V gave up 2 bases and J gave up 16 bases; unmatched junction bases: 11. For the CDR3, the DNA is TGCGCCAGCAGTCAACCGACAGGGCAGCAGGTCTTCTTC. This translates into CASSQPTGQQVFF.

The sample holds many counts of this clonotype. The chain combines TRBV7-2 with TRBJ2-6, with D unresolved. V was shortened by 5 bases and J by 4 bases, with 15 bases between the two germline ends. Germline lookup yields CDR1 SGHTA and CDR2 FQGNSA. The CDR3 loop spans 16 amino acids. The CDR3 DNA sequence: TGTGCCAGCAGCCCCACCCGGACGGCCGGGGCCAACGTCCTGACTTTC. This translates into CASSPTRTAGANVLTF.

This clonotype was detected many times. The CDR3 DNA reads TGTGCCAGCAGTCCAACAGGGGGCGGACAGCCCCAGCATTTT. This sequence encodes CASSPTGGGQPQHF. The V and J genes are TRBV12-3 or TRBV12-4 and TRBJ1-5, with 9 nucleotides matching TRBD1. Losses at the gene ends were 5 bases for V and 7 bases for J; bases not matched to a gene: 6. The CDR3 sequence is 14 residues long.

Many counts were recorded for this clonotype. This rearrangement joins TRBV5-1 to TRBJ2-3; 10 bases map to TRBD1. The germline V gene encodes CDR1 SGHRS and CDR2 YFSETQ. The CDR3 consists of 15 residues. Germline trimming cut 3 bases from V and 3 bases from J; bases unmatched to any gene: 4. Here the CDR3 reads CASSSPGQGTDTQYF. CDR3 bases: TGCGCCAGCAGCTCCCCGGGACAGGGGACAGATACGCAGTATTTT.

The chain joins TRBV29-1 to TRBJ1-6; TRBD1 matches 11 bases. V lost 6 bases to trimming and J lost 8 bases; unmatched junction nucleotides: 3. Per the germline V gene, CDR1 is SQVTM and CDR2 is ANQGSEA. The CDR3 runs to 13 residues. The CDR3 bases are TGCAGCGTGCGGGGACAGGGGGATTCACCCCTCCACTTT. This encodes CSVRGQGDSPLHF.

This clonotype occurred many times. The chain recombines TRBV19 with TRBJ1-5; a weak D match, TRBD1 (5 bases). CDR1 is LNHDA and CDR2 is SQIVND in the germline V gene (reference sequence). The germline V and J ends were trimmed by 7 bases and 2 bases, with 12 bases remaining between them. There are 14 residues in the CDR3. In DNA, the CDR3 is TGTGCCAGTATGAGCGGGGGAGGCAATCAGCCCCAGCATTTT. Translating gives CASMSGGGNQPQHF.

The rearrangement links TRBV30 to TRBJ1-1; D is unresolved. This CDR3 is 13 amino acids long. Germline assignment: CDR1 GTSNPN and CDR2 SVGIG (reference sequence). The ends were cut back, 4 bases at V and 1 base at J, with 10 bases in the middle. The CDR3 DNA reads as TGTGCCTGGACCAAGGAGCAGAACACTGAAGCTTTCTTT. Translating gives CAWTKEQNTEAFF.

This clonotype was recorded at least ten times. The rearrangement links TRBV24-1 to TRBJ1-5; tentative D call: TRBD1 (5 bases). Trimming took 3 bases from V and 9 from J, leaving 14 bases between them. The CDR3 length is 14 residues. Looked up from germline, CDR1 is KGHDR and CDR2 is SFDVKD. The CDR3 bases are TGTGCCACCAGTGATCGGGGCAGTCCGTGGCCCCAGCATTTT. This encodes CATSDRGSPWPQHF.

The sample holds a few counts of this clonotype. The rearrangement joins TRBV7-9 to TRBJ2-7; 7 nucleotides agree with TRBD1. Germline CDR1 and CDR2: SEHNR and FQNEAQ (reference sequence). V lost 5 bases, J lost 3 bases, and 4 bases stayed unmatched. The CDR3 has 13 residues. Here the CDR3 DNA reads TGTGCCAGCAGCCATTCAGGGGGCTACGAGCAGTACTTC. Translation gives CASSHSGGYEQYF.

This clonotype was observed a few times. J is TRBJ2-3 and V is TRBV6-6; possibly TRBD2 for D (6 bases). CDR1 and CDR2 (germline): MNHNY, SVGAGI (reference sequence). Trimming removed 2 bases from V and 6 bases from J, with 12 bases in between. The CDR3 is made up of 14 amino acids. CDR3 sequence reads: CASSYPPEGDTQYF. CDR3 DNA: TGTGCCAGCAGTTACCCGCCGGAGGGGGATACGCAGTATTTT.

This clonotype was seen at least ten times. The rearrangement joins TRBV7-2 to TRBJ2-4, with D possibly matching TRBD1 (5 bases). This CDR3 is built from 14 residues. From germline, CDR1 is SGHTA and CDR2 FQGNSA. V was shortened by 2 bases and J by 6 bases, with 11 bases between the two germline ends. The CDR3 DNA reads TGTGCCAGCAGCTTAAGGGGTTCGGGAAACATTCAGTACTTC. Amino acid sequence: CASSLRGSGNIQYF.

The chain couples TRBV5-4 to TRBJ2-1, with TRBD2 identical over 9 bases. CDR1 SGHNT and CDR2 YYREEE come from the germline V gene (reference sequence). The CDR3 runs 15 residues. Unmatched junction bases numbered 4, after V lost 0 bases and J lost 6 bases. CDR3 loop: CASSLDLAGSNEQFF. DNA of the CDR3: TGTGCCAGCAGCTTGGACCTAGCGGGAAGCAATGAGCAGTTCTTC.

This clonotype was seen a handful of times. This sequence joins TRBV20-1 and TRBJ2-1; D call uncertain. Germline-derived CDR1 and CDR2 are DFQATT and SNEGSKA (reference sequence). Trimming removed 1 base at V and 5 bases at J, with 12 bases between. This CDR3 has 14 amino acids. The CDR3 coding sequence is TGCAGTGCTAGAGCTGGGATACTGGACAATGAGCAGTTCTTC. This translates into CSARAGILDNEQFF.

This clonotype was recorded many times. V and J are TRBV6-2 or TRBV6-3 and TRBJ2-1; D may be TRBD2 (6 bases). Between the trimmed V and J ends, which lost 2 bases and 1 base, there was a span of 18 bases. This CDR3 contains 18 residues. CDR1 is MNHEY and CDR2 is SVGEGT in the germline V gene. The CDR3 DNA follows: TGTGCCAGCAGTTACCCCAGCGGGCGGGCGGAATCCTACAATGAGCAGTTCTTC. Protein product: CASSYPSGRAESYNEQFF.

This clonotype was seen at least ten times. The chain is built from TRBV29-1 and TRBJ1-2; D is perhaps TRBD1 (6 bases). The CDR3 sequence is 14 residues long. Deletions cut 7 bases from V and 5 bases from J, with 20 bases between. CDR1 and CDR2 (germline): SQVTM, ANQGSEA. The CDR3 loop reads CSASTDSAGYGYTF. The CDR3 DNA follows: TGCAGCGCCTCAACGGACAGTGCCGGGTATGGCTACACCTTC. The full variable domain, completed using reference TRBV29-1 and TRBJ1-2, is SAVISQKPSRDICQRGTSLTIQCQVDSQVTMMFWYRQQPGQSLTLIATANQGSEATYESGFVIDKFPISRPNLTFSTLTVSNMSPEDSSIYLCSASTDSAGYGYTFGSGTRLTVV.

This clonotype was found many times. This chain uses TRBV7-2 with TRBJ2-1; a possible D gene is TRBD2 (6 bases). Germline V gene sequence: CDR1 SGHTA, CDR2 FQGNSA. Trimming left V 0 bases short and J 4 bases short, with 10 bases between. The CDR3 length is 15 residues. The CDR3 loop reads CASSLAKGLYNEQFF. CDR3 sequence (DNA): TGTGCCAGCAGCTTAGCCAAGGGACTTTACAATGAGCAGTTCTTC.

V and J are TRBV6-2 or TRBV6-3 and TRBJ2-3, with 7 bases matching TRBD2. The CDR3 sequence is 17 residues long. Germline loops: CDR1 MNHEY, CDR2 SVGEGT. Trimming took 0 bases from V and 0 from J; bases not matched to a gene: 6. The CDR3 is CASSYSLLANSTDTQYF. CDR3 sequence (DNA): TGTGCCAGCAGTTACTCCCTACTAGCGAATAGCACAGATACGCAGTATTTT.

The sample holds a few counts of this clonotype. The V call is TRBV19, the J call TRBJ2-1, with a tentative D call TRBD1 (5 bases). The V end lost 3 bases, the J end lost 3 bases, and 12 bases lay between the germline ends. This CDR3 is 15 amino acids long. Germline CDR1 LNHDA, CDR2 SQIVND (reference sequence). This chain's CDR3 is CASSMTASDYNEQFF. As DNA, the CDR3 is TGTGCCAGTAGTATGACAGCGTCAGACTACAATGAGCAGTTCTTC.